This T cell receptor beta chain derives from a study of glioma-infiltrating T cells. Using RNA template, CDR3s of TCR alpha and beta were amplified with iRepertoire arm-PCR. Each CDR3 protein gets one entry after TCRdb re-called the multiplex PCR reads with MiXCR. This table holds 170,000 or so distinct CDR3 sequences, about 40% found once. Overall study findings and caveats: CDR3 overlap between tissue and blood was very small.

This clonotype appeared many times. No antigen is known for it. The CDR3 is made up of 12 amino acids. Germline loops: CDR1 ENHRY, CDR2 SYGVKD. The V gene lost 11 bases and the J gene lost 2 bases, with 10 bases spanning the gap. The specimen sequenced was glioma tissue, nonneoplastic brain tissue, or PBMCs (not recorded which). This receptor was obtained from a human donor with low-grade glioma or glioblastoma, undergoing nonglioma brain surgery, or in good health (not recorded which). J is TRBJ1-5 and V is TRBV10-3; no firm D call. The CDR3 DNA follows: TGTGCCGACCGGGTGCGCAATCAGCCCCAGCATTTT. Translated: CADRVRNQPQHF.